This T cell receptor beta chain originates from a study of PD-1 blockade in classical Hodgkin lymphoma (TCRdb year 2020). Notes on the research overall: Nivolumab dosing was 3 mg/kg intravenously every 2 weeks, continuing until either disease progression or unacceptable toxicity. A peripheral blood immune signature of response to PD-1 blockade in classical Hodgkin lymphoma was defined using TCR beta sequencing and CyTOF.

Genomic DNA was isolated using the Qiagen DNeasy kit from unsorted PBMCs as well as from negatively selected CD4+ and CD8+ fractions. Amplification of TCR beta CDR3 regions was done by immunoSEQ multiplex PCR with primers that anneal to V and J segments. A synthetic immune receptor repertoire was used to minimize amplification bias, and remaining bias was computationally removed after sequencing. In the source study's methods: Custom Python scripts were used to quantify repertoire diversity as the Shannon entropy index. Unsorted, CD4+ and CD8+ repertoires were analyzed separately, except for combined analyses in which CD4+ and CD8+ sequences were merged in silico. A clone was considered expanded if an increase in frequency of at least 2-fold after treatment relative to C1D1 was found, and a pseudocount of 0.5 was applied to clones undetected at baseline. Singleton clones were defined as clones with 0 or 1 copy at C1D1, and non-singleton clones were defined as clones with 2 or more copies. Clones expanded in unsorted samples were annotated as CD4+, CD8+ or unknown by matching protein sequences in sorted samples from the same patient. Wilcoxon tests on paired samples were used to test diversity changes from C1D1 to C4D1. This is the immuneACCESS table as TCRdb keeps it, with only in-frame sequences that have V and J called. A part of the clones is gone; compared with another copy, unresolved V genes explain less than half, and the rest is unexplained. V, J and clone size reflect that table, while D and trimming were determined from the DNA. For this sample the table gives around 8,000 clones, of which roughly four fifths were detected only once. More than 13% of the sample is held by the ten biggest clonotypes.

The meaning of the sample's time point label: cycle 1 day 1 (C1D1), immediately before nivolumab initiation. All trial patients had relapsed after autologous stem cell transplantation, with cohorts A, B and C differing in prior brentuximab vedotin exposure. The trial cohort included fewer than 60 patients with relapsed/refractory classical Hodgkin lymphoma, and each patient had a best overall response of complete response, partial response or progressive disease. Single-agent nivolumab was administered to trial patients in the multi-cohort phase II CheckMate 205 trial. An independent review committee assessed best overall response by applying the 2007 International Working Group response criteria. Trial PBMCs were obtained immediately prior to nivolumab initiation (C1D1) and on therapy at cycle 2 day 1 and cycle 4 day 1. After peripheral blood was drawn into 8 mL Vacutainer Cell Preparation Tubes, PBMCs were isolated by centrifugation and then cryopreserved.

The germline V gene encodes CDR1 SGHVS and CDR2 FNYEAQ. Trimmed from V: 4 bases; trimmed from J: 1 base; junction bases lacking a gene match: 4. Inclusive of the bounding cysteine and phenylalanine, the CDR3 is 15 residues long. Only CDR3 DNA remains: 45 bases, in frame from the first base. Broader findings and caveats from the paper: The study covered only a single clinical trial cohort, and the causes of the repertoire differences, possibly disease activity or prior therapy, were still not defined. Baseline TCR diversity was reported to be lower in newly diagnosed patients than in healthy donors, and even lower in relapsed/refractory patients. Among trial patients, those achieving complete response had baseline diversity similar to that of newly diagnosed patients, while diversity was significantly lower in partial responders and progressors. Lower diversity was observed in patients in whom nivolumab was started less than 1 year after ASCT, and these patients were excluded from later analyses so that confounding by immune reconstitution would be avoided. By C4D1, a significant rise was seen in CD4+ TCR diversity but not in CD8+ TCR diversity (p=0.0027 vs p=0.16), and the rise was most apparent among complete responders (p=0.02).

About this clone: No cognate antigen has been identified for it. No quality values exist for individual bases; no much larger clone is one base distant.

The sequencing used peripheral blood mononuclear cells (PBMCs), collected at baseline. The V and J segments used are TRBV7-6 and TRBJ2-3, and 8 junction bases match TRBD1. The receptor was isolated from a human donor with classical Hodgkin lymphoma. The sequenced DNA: TGTGCCAGCAGCTCCGGGGGACAGGGCACAGATACGCAGTATTTT. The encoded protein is CASSSGGQGTDTQYF.